This TCR beta chain was observed in a study of cytomegalovirus exposure and HLA in healthy donors. PCR employed 60 Vbeta and 13 Jbeta primers. The protocol was immunoSEQ multiplex PCR, while the TCRdb copy is restricted to in-frame clones and leaves out a portion. The sample includes about 110,000 clones. Sequencing used PBMCs. This TCR was recovered from a man in his fifties or sixties in good health and CMV-seronegative.

CDR3 in amino acids: CASSPSGTMHEQYF. The CDR3 bases are TGCGCCAGCAGCCCCTCCGGGACTATGCACGAGCAGTACTTC. This rearrangement joins TRBV5-1 to TRBJ2-7; 7 positions agree with TRBD2. The CDR3 runs to 14 residues. The ends lost 4 bases at V and 5 bases at J; junction bases unmatched: 9. Germline CDR1 SGHRS, CDR2 YFSETQ.